This entry lists 31 T cell receptor beta chains sequenced from one sample in a study of cytomegalovirus exposure and HLA in healthy donors. The PCR had 60 Vbeta and 13 Jbeta primers. Sequenced by immunoSEQ multiplex PCR; TCRdb stores in-frame clones only, minus some. The table records 85,000 to 130,000 clones, approximately 81% of them present only once. Input material: PBMCs. The receptor source for this set is a male donor in good health and CMV-seropositive.

This clone is a singleton in its sample. This chain connects TRBV28 to TRBJ2-1; D gene uncertain. This CDR3 is 13 amino acids long. Trimming removed 4 bases from V and 4 bases from J, with 8 bases in between. Germline V lookup: CDR1 MDHEN, CDR2 SYDVKM. The CDR3 sequence is CASSYKMYNEQFF. DNA of the CDR3: TGTGCCAGCAGTTACAAGATGTACAATGAGCAGTTCTTC.

The J gene is TRBJ2-3, the V gene TRBV10-3, with 9 positions matching TRBD1. V was clipped by 4 bases and J by 6 bases; unmatched bases: 8. The CDR3 is made up of 15 amino acids. The V gene's germline CDR1 is ENHRY and CDR2 SYGVKD. The CDR3 sequence: CAISGRDRVSDTQYF. CDR3 sequence (DNA): TGTGCCATCAGTGGCCGGGACAGGGTGTCGGATACGCAGTATTTT.

The rearrangement joins TRBV7-6 to TRBJ2-3, with a possible D match to TRBD1 (8 bases). From germline, CDR1 is SGHVS and CDR2 FNYEAQ. The CDR3 has 14 amino acids. V was pared by 5 bases and J by 7 bases, with 16 bases between. Written as DNA, the CDR3 is TGTGCCAGCAGCCCCGGGGGGACAGGATATACGCAGTATTTT. Translated: CASSPGGTGYTQYF.

The V and J genes are TRBV6-5 and TRBJ1-3; 7 nucleotides line up with TRBD1. CDR3 length: 15 amino acids. V gave up 5 bases and J gave up 4 bases; unmatched junction bases: 8. Germline CDR1 and CDR2: MNHEY and SVGAGI. CDR3 region: CASSLLGTAGNTIYF. The CDR3 DNA follows: TGTGCCAGCAGTCTTTTAGGGACAGCGGGAAACACCATATATTTT.

CDR3 amino acids: CASSERAGGHSEQFF. As DNA, the CDR3 is TGTGCCAGCAGTGAAAGGGCGGGGGGGCACAGCGAGCAGTTCTTC. The V call is TRBV2, the J call TRBJ2-1, with TRBD2 matching over 9 bases. Trimming took 2 bases from V and 10 from J; bases not matched to a gene: 9. From germline, CDR1 is SNHLY and CDR2 FYNNEI. The CDR3 extends over 15 amino acids.

The chain joins TRBV10-3 to TRBJ2-1; D ambiguous. CDR1 is ENHRY and CDR2 is SYGVKD in the germline V gene. The CDR3 length is 15 residues. The V gene lost 0 bases and the J gene lost 2 bases, with 8 bases spanning the gap. The CDR3: CAISESRQPYNEQFF. The CDR3 coding sequence is TGTGCCATCAGTGAGTCGAGGCAGCCCTACAATGAGCAGTTCTTC.

This clone was observed a handful of times. The CDR3 region is CASSKEGQGRSYNSPLHF. CDR3 coding DNA: TGTGCCAGCAGCAAAGAAGGACAGGGGCGCTCATATAATTCACCCCTCCACTTT. The chain recombines TRBV21-1 with TRBJ1-6; the table calls TRBD1, which could not be checked here. TRBV21-1 is assigned pseudogene status. There are 18 residues in the CDR3.

This clone occurred once. The chain carries TRBV7-3 and TRBJ1-1, with D unresolved. The germline V and J ends were trimmed by 1 base and 3 bases, with 6 bases remaining between them. CDR3 length: 13 residues. In germline, CDR1 is SGHTA, CDR2 FQGTGA. The CDR3 sequence is CASSLSADTEAFF. The CDR3 DNA reads as TGTGCCAGCAGCTTAAGTGCGGACACTGAAGCTTTCTTT. Full variable domain (rest looked up from reference TRBV7-3 and TRBJ1-1): GAGVSQTPSNKVTEKGKYVELRCDPISGHTALYWYRQSLGQGPEFLIYFQGTGAADDSGLPNDRFFAVRPEGSVSTLKIQRTERGDSAVYLCASSLSADTEAFFGQGTRLTVV.

This clone was counted only a few times. The chain links TRBV7-9 to TRBJ2-5; 7 bases are a match to TRBD1. Losses at the gene ends were 6 bases for V and 5 bases for J; bases not matched to a gene: 15. Germline assignment: CDR1 SEHNR and CDR2 FQNEAQ (reference sequence). The CDR3 consists of 16 residues. The CDR3 region is CASRFGRGGLWETQYF. DNA for the CDR3: TGTGCCAGCAGATTCGGCCGAGGGGGCCTTTGGGAGACCCAGTACTTC.

This clone has a handful of counts. This chain connects TRBV2 to TRBJ2-5; D call uncertain. This CDR3 comprises 14 residues. Trimming took off 6 bases at V and 2 bases at J, with 13 bases between the two ends. The germline V gene has CDR1 SNHLY and CDR2 FYNNEI. CDR3 loop: CASSPVSTQETQYF. In DNA form, the CDR3 reads TGTGCCAGCAGCCCTGTTTCAACTCAAGAGACCCAGTACTTC.

This sequence joins TRBV30 and TRBJ1-1; D is possibly TRBD1 (6 bases). The V end lost 2 bases, the J end lost 11 bases, and 21 bases lay between the germline ends. CDR3 length: 14 amino acids. In germline, CDR1 is GTSNPN, CDR2 SVGIG (reference sequence). CDR3 sequence (DNA): TGTGCCTGGAGTCGCCACAGGGATGGAGGATCGGCTTTCTTT. This encodes CAWSRHRDGGSAFF.

V gene TRBV29-1 combines with J gene TRBJ2-7; the D gene is possibly TRBD1 (6 bases). V was clipped by 5 bases and J by 7 bases, with 15 bases between them. CDR1 is SQVTM and CDR2 is ANQGSEA in the germline V gene. There are 12 residues in the CDR3. In DNA form, the CDR3 reads TGCAGCGTTAATTATGGGGGCGGAGAGCAGTACTTC. The encoded protein is CSVNYGGGEQYF.

CDR3 residues: CASSPTAGTGGYEQYF. The CDR3, as DNA: TGTGCCAGCAGTCCCACAGCCGGGACAGGGGGCTACGAGCAGTACTTC. The chain couples TRBV27 to TRBJ2-7; 11 bases align to TRBD1. V shed 5 bases and J 3 bases; nucleotides not matched to a gene: 9. Germline loops: CDR1 MNHEY, CDR2 SMNVEV (reference sequence). The CDR3 loop spans 16 amino acids.

The rearrangement links TRBV7-2 to TRBJ1-2; 8 nucleotides match TRBD1. Germline CDR1 SGHTA, CDR2 FQGNSA. The CDR3 contains 18 residues. J lost 4 bases, V lost 5 bases, and 18 bases had no gene match. CDR3 loop: CASSLSPGVRGRPYGYTF. For the CDR3, the DNA is TGTGCCAGCAGCCTCTCACCCGGAGTCAGGGGGCGGCCCTATGGCTACACCTTC.

The rearrangement uses TRBV29-1 and TRBJ1-4; 11 bases align to TRBD1. J lost 4 bases, V lost 4 bases, and 8 bases had no gene match. CDR3 length equals 16 residues. Germline-derived CDR1 and CDR2 are SQVTM and ANQGSEA. The CDR3 protein is CSVAGQGAGGNEKLFF. DNA of the CDR3: TGCAGCGTTGCTGGACAGGGGGCGGGGGGTAATGAAAAACTGTTTTTT.

This clone is medium-sized (0.01 to 0.1%) by share. The J gene is TRBJ2-6, the V gene TRBV2; 7 nucleotides align to TRBD1. The CDR3 extends over 16 amino acids. Germline CDR1 SNHLY, CDR2 FYNNEI. J lost 0 bases, V lost 6 bases, and 5 bases had no gene match. The chain's CDR3 is CASSQDRTSGANVLTF. The CDR3 bases are TGTGCCAGCAGCCAGGACAGGACCTCTGGGGCCAACGTCCTGACTTTC.

This clone was recorded only once. This chain joins TRBV5-4 and TRBJ2-1, with a weak D call TRBD2 (6 bases). V shed 5 bases and J shed 4 bases, with 10 bases lying between them. The CDR3 length is 13 residues. The germline gives CDR1 SGHNT, CDR2 YYREEE (reference sequence). CDR3 in amino acids: CASSFGTYNEQFF. CDR3 in DNA: TGTGCCAGCAGTTTTGGGACTTACAATGAGCAGTTCTTC.

The chain recombines TRBV10-3 with TRBJ2-7; a weak D match, TRBD1 (6 bases). The CDR3 totals 12 residues. From germline, CDR1 is ENHRY and CDR2 SYGVKD. V dropped 7 bases and J dropped 0 bases, with 7 bases sitting between them. CDR3 coding DNA: TGTGCCATCACAGGGGACTCCTACGAGCAGTACTTC. Translating gives CAITGDSYEQYF.

CDR3 nucleotides: TGTGCCAACCAGGGCGAAAATCAGCCCCAGCATTTT. Protein: CANQGENQPQHF. The chain combines TRBV10-3 with TRBJ1-5; weak D call: TRBD1 (5 bases). The germline V gene has CDR1 ENHRY and CDR2 SYGVKD. Between the trimmed V and J ends, which lost 10 bases and 4 bases, there was a span of 11 bases. The CDR3 sequence is 12 residues long.

This clone was detected only a few times. The rearrangement uses TRBV7-7 and TRBJ2-5; 11 positions agree with TRBD2. Looked up from germline, CDR1 is SSHAT and CDR2 is FNYEAQ (reference sequence). The V gene end was trimmed by 5 bases and the J gene end by 3 bases; junction bases not matched to a gene: 2. The length of the CDR3 is 14 residues. The CDR3 spells CASSEGLAEETQYF. CDR3 bases: TGTGCCAGCAGCGAGGGACTAGCGGAAGAGACCCAGTACTTC. Variable domain in full (rest from reference TRBV7-7 and TRBJ2-5): GAGVSQSPRYKVTKRGQDVTLRCDPISSHATLYWYQQALGQGPEFLTYFNYEAQPDKSGLPSDRFSAERPEGSISTLTIQRTEQRDSAMYRCASSEGLAEETQYFGPGTRLLVL.

This chain joins TRBV28 and TRBJ1-2; 12 positions agree with TRBD1. The CDR3 covers 19 residues. V gave up 5 bases and J gave up 1 base; unmatched junction bases: 14. Looked up from germline, CDR1 is MDHEN and CDR2 is SYDVKM. The CDR3 loop is CASSLYQGQGAQGNYGYTF. The DNA for the CDR3 is TGTGCCAGCAGTCTGTATCAGGGACAGGGGGCGCAGGGTAACTATGGCTACACCTTC.

This chain connects TRBV10-3 to TRBJ2-7; D gene unclear. Between the trimmed V and J ends, which lost 8 bases and 12 bases, there was a span of 11 bases. This CDR3 is 9 amino acids long. Germline lookup yields CDR1 ENHRY and CDR2 SYGVKD. This chain's CDR3 is CAIRLISYF. CDR3 in DNA: TGTGCCATCCGACTGATCTCGTACTTC.

This chain uses TRBV7-9 with TRBJ1-2; D possibly corresponds to TRBD1 (6 bases). Germline V gives CDR1 SEHNR, CDR2 FQNEAQ (reference sequence). This CDR3 comprises 15 residues. V dropped 5 bases and J dropped 3 bases, with 16 bases sitting between them. The chain's CDR3 is CASSQTHRVDYGYTF. CDR3 nucleotide sequence: TGTGCCAGCAGCCAAACACACAGGGTTGACTATGGCTACACCTTC.

This rearrangement joins TRBV10-3 to TRBJ2-1, with 10 bases fitting TRBD2. V was pared by 6 bases and J by 2 bases, with 1 base of the junction left unmatched. The germline CDR1 and CDR2 sequences are ENHRY and SYGVKD. The CDR3 is 14 amino acids. CDR3 DNA: TGTGCCATCAGAAGCGGGGGGGCCTACAATGAGCAGTTCTTC. Its translation is CAIRSGGAYNEQFF.

V is TRBV27 and J is TRBJ1-5; D gene ambiguous. The CDR3 runs to 15 residues. V dropped 6 bases and J dropped 0 bases, with 12 bases sitting between them. The germline V gene has CDR1 MNHEY and CDR2 SMNVEV (reference sequence). This CDR3 reads CASRSEVNSNQPQHF. The CDR3 bases are TGTGCCAGCAGAAGCGAGGTGAATAGCAATCAGCCCCAGCATTTT.

The V gene is TRBV4-3, the J gene TRBJ1-2; no firm D call. The V end was cut by 4 bases, the J end by 8 bases, with 11 bases between. Germline assignment: CDR1 LGHNA and CDR2 YSLEER. The CDR3 runs to 12 residues. This CDR3 is CASSPRTGGYTF. CDR3 sequence (DNA): TGCGCCAGCAGCCCCCGGACGGGAGGCTACACCTTC.

V is TRBV16 and J is TRBJ1-6, with D possibly TRBD1 on 6 matching bases. The CDR3 has 15 residues. Looked up from germline, CDR1 is KGHSY and CDR2 is FQNENV. With 4 bases removed from V and 10 bases from J, the gap between germline ends came to 17 bases. This CDR3 is CASSRETGGRSPLHF. The CDR3 DNA reads as TGTGCCAGCAGCCGCGAAACGGGGGGCAGGTCACCCCTCCACTTT.

The chain is built from TRBV4-2 and TRBJ1-5; 12 bases map to TRBD1. The CDR3 is made up of 15 amino acids. From germline, CDR1 is LGHNA and CDR2 YNFKEQ. V shed 1 base and J 9 bases; nucleotides not matched to a gene: 4. The CDR3 region is CASSQGDRGRGPQHF. Here the CDR3 DNA reads TGTGCCAGCAGCCAAGGGGACAGGGGGCGCGGGCCCCAGCATTTT.

The V and J genes are TRBV6-1 and TRBJ2-5; perhaps TRBD2 as D (5 bases). The germline V gene encodes CDR1 MNHNS and CDR2 SASEGT. There are 12 residues in the CDR3. The V gene lost 8 bases and the J gene lost 2 bases, with 9 bases spanning the gap. The CDR3 region has the DNA TGTGCCAGCTCACTAGTTCAAGAGACCCAGTACTTC. Amino acid sequence: CASSLVQETQYF.

The V gene is TRBV7-2, the J gene TRBJ2-3; D is undetermined. Germline CDR1 is SGHTA and CDR2 is FQGNSA. The length of the CDR3 is 14 residues. The V and J ends lost 1 base and 3 bases respectively, with 8 bases between them. The CDR3: CASSLDSRTDTQYF. The CDR3 region has the DNA TGTGCCAGCAGCTTAGATAGCCGGACAGATACGCAGTATTTT. Complete variable domain (other parts from reference TRBV7-2 and TRBJ2-3): GAGVSQSPSNKVTEKGKDVELRCDPISGHTALYWYRQSLGQGLEFLIYFQGNSAPDKSGLPSDRFSAERTGGSVSTLTIQRTQQEDSAVYLCASSLDSRTDTQYFGPGTRLTVL.

The chain joins TRBV7-2 to TRBJ2-6; D is perhaps TRBD1 (6 bases). The germline V gene has CDR1 SGHTA and CDR2 FQGNSA. Trimming removed 3 bases at V and 5 bases at J, with 8 bases between. CDR3 length: 14 residues. The CDR3 sequence: CASSLGAWANVLTF. As DNA, the CDR3 is TGTGCCAGCAGCTTGGGGGCCTGGGCCAACGTCCTGACTTTC.